This T cell receptor beta chain was sequenced for a study of tissue T cells after allogeneic stem cell transplantation (dated by TCRdb to between 2021 and 2024). Describing the broader study: Every GVHD patient got a graft from a donor, with several grafts unmodified and three CD34-selected to deplete T cells. When multiple samples of a tissue existed, pathologist review of H&E sections prioritized samples with histologically apparent lymphocytes for sequencing. The study profiled TCR beta repertoires in many tissues obtained from research autopsies of patients with and without GVHD, and also in mouse models of GVHD. On the human side, the study was prospective and observational, with no blinding or randomization.

The V and J ends are trimmed by 3 bases and 7 bases, leaving 22 bases between them. From the germline V gene, CDR1 is MDHEN and CDR2 is SYDVKM. The CDR3 runs 17 residues from the cysteine to the phenylalanine. CDR3 DNA only is kept here, 51 bases in frame from base 1. Per the publication, the time point label means: human tissue collected at research (rapid) autopsy. Over a roughly 3-year period, about seven adult allo-HCT recipients with steroid-refractory GVHD were prospectively enrolled in a research-autopsy study. Gastrointestinal GVHD was present in all GVHD patients, each of whom received several lines of GVHD-directed therapy, and roughly 5 of these patients also had skin involvement. Autopsy tissues included GI sites from esophagus to rectum, liver, skin and lymphoid organs including spleen, after a median post-mortem interval of around 9.8 hours. Autopsy specimens were bisected, with one portion flash-frozen in liquid nitrogen and the rest formalin-fixed; GI outer muscle layers were removed. To extract genomic DNA from frozen tissues, either the Mag-Bind Blood & Tissue DNA HDQ 96 Kit on a Chemagic 360 or the DNeasy Blood & Tissue Kit was used. Because of concern about red blood cell contamination, extracted DNA was further purified using the Genomic DNA Clean & Concentrator-25 kit.

This clone has only a few counts. Its antigen has not been determined. Base-call qualities are not available, and no considerably larger clone is one nucleotide away. The library came from the immunoSEQ multiplex PCR assay. Adaptive Biotechnologies performed the TCRbeta CDR3 sequencing at survey depth and reported CDR3 sequences, V/J genes, productive frequency and template counts. TCR beta CDR3 regions were amplified from genomic DNA instead of RNA. As for how the authors treated the data: Jensen-Shannon divergence served to quantify pairwise repertoire overlap between tissues, with 0 meaning identical and 1 meaning complete divergence. Tissues were grouped by single-linkage agglomerative hierarchical clustering of pairwise JSD values, and the clustering results were shown as dendrograms. All patient samples were analyzed with GLIPH2 using simulation_depth 1000, kmer_min_depth 3 and cdr3_length_cutoff 8, and only groups containing more than two unique CDR3s were kept. A standardized tissue-overlap score was calculated by extrapolating Jaccard GLIPH-group overlap across patients to a standard repertoire size of 1000 clones. Linear mixed-effect models, with tissue as a fixed effect and individual as a random effect, were used to test how diversity related to clinical or experimental variables. The table comes from immuneACCESS by way of TCRdb, which keeps in-frame sequences with V and J called. Part of the clones is missing from these tables; in studies checked, under half for an unresolved V gene and the rest for unknown reasons. Clone size and V and J calls were adopted from that table, with D and trimming inferred from the DNA. The sample includes over 1,500 clones, with about 70% observed a single time. The ten largest clones take up 8.8% of the sample.

The investigation overall reported the following: The patient cohort was small and varied clinically, and sampling depth was recognized as a limitation. The study did not establish which tissue TCRs were alloreactive or antigen-specific, and some clones may have been host cells that persisted. Within patients, how anatomically similar the tissues were was a key factor in shaping TCR repertoire composition, regardless of disease or transplant status. In both patients and mice, T cells from blood and spleen covered only a limited part of the TCR repertoire found in tissues. Only a few T cell clones appeared in more than one patient, yet motif-based clustering showed tissue-specific repertoire signatures that were shared between patients.

Sequences were derived from colon tissue, sampled at autopsy. This TCR was sampled from a male patient aged 35-70 years with steroid-refractory graft-versus-host disease after an allogeneic stem cell transplant. Following a transplant, some T cells may be graft donor cells, not patient cells. This chain is built from TRBV28 and TRBJ2-1; the best D guess is TRBD2, with 6 bases matching. The CDR3: CASSFSEGLPLMNEQFF. The DNA reads TGTGCCAGCAGTTTCTCAGAGGGACTCCCCCTTATGAATGAGCAGTTCTTC.